The clone carrying this T cell receptor beta chain was seen only once. What it recognizes is unknown. Here immunoSEQ multiplex PCR was the method, and the copy in TCRdb shows in-frame clones only, minus some. The profile shows 75,000 or so clones, 84% of them singletons. These data come from a study of OX40 agonist ivuxolimab in advanced cancers. Study-wide background: Those treated in dose escalation had hepatocellular carcinoma, melanoma, renal cell cancer or head and neck cancer. Three patients, one with hepatocellular carcinoma and two with cutaneous melanoma, responded partially. The study's findings and limits: Partial responders receiving 0.1-3.0 mg/kg showed among the lowest clonal expansion.

The source of this sequence is an adult with an advanced solid tumor such as melanoma, head and neck, liver or kidney cancer. Sequenced here: CD4+ or CD8+ T cells sorted from blood, sampled in a trial of the OX40 agonist ivuxolimab.

The CDR3 coding sequence is TGTGCCAGCTCACCAATTCGGGGGGCTGGGGCCAACGTCCTGACTTTC. Translated: CASSPIRGAGANVLTF. The rearrangement links TRBV18 to TRBJ2-6; 7 bases match TRBD2. In germline, CDR1 is KGHSH, CDR2 LQKENI. V was pared by 2 bases and J by 2 bases, with 3 bases of the junction left unmatched. There are 16 residues in the CDR3.